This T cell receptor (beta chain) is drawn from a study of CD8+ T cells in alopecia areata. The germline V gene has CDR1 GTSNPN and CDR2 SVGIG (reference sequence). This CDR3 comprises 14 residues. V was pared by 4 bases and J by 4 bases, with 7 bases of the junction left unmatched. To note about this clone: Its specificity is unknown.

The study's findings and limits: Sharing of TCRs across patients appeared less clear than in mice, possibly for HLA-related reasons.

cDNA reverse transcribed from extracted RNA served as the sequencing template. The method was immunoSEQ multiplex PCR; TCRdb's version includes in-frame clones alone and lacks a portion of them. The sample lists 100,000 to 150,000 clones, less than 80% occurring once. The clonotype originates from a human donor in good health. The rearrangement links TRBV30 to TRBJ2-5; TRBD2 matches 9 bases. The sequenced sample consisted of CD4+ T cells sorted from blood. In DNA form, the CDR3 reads TGTGCCTGGAAGGGCGGGGGGGCAGGAGAGACCCAGTACTTC. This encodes CAWKGGGAGETQYF.